The clone carrying this TCR beta chain was recorded a few times. Its antigen remains unidentified. This record comes from a study of vaccination and CD4 T cells after COVID-19. Across the study: The makeup of the convalescents was six males and four females, two of them Hispanic. Study-wide points: SARS-CoV-2-reactive clonotypes rose nonsignificantly, with the median going from about 20 to 38. Convalescent patients displayed spike mono-reactivity in 304 of 307 vaccine-specific clones.

The treatment is: approximately nine-day PBMC culture with coronavirus spike peptide pools or control peptides (ViraFEST assay). An Oncomine TCR Beta short-read assay was used to sequence the DNA from cultured CD4+ T cells. It was from cultured CD4+ T cells that genomic DNA was extracted. MiXCR, applied by TCRdb to the PCR reads, yields one record per CDR3 protein. This table has about 3,000 distinct CDR3 sequences, over 60% appearing once. Sample: CD4+ T cells from blood, cultured in vitro. This clonotype was obtained from a human donor who had recovered from COVID-19.

CDR3 protein: CSARVLAGASDTQYF. The CDR3, as DNA: TGCAGTGCTAGAGTTCTAGCGGGGGCGTCAGATACGCAGTATTTT. This chain links TRBV20-1 with TRBJ2-3; 10 bases agree with TRBD2. With 1 base clipped from V and 4 bases from J, the junction kept 5 bases outside the gene matches. The CDR3 extends over 15 amino acids. Germline V gene lookup returns CDR1 DFQATT and CDR2 SNEGSKA (reference sequence).